Each of the 12 T cell receptor beta chains below was sequenced from the same sample in a study of cytomegalovirus exposure and HLA in healthy donors. In the PCR, 60 Vbeta and 13 Jbeta primers were used. Some clones are missing from TCRdb's copy, which holds only in-frame ones; the method was immunoSEQ multiplex PCR. The data contain about 130,000 clones, around 81% of them singletons. The sequenced sample was PBMCs. These receptors all come from a man aged 18 to 35 in good health and CMV-seronegative.

This rearrangement joins TRBV14 to TRBJ2-5; 8 bases agree with TRBD1. The CDR3 contains 16 residues. Germline loops: CDR1 SGHDN, CDR2 FVKESK. V shed 2 bases and J 0 bases; nucleotides not matched to a gene: 5. Written as DNA, the CDR3 is TGTGCCAGCAGCCAACCATGGGACAGGAACCAAGAGACCCAGTACTTC. The encoded protein is CASSQPWDRNQETQYF.

The rearrangement joins TRBV30 to TRBJ1-6, with unresolved D. With 1 base removed from V and 13 bases from J, the gap between germline ends came to 8 bases. The CDR3 has 11 residues. Looked up from germline, CDR1 is GTSNPN and CDR2 is SVGIG (reference sequence). In DNA, the CDR3 is TGTGCCTGGAGTGACCAGGATCCCCTCCACTTT. Its translation: CAWSDQDPLHF.

This clone was detected only once. The chain couples TRBV4-3 to TRBJ2-1; 9 nucleotides match TRBD2. Germline CDR1 reads LGHNA; CDR2 reads YSLEER. J was trimmed by 11 bases and V by 0 bases; bases with no gene match: 8. This CDR3 is built from 15 residues. CDR3 amino acids: CASSQDPQAGGKQFF. Here the CDR3 DNA reads TGCGCCAGCAGCCAAGATCCACAAGCGGGGGGCAAGCAGTTCTTC.

This chain connects TRBV5-5 to TRBJ1-1; the D gene is possibly TRBD1 (6 bases). Per germline, CDR1 SGHKS and CDR2 YYEKEE (reference sequence). This CDR3 contains 13 residues. V lost 2 bases to trimming and J lost 3 bases, with 8 bases between them. The CDR3 loop reads CASSLQGHTEAFF. CDR3 nucleotides: TGTGCCAGCAGCTTACAGGGACACACTGAAGCTTTCTTT.

This rearrangement joins TRBV19 to TRBJ2-3; possibly TRBD1 for D (5 bases). The V end was cut by 5 bases, the J end by 2 bases, with 20 bases between. Looked up from germline, CDR1 is LNHDA and CDR2 is SQIVND (reference sequence). The CDR3 contains 17 residues. This CDR3 is CASSLTRLGQATDTQYF. DNA of the CDR3: TGTGCCAGTAGTCTTACGCGACTGGGGCAGGCCACAGATACGCAGTATTTT.

In DNA, the CDR3 is TGTGCCAGCAGCTTAGGGACTGTCTCTGGGGCCAACGTCCTGACTTTC. It specifies CASSLGTVSGANVLTF. The chain carries TRBV7-3 and TRBJ2-6, with D possibly TRBD2 on 6 matching bases. Per the germline V gene, CDR1 is SGHTA and CDR2 is FQGTGA. There are 16 residues in the CDR3. V lost 2 bases and J 0 bases, leaving 8 bases between the germline ends.

V gene TRBV5-6 combines with J gene TRBJ1-2, with D perhaps TRBD1 (6 bases). The germline V gene encodes CDR1 SGHDT and CDR2 YYEEEE. The CDR3 extends over 14 amino acids. V was cut by 2 bases and J by 2 bases, with 10 bases left in between. The CDR3 sequence: CASSFQGLNYGYTF. The CDR3 DNA reads as TGTGCCAGCAGCTTCCAGGGGCTAAACTATGGCTACACCTTC.

This chain joins TRBV12-5 and TRBJ1-2; D call uncertain. The germline V and J ends were trimmed by 2 bases and 1 base, with 8 bases remaining between them. This CDR3 has 14 amino acids. The germline V gene has CDR1 LGHNT and CDR2 FRNRAP. CDR3 nucleotide sequence: TGTGCTAGTGGTTTGACAGATGTTAACTATGGCTACACCTTC. This encodes CASGLTDVNYGYTF.

The chain combines TRBV14 with TRBJ2-5; no firm D call. In germline, CDR1 is SGHDN, CDR2 FVKESK. V lost 1 base and J 7 bases, leaving 7 bases between the germline ends. CDR3 length: 12 residues. CDR3 loop: CASSQVSLTQYF. The CDR3 DNA sequence: TGTGCCAGCAGCCAAGTATCCTTGACCCAGTACTTC.

This chain joins TRBV27 and TRBJ2-1; D uncertain. This CDR3 contains 11 residues. Per the germline V gene, CDR1 is MNHEY and CDR2 is SMNVEV (reference sequence). Trimming took 8 bases from V and 6 from J, leaving 8 bases between them. DNA for the CDR3: TGTGCCAGCTTTTCAGGCAATGAGCAGTTCTTC. Translating gives CASFSGNEQFF.

The chain combines TRBV4-3 with TRBJ1-6; D is unclear. CDR1 and CDR2 (germline): LGHNA, YSLEER. V lost 0 bases to trimming and J lost 0 bases, with 3 bases between them. The CDR3 is made up of 15 amino acids. The CDR3 reads CASSQDSSYNSPLHF. In nucleotides, the CDR3 is TGCGCCAGCAGCCAAGACAGCTCCTATAATTCACCCCTCCACTTT.

CDR3 nucleotides: TGCGCCAGCAGTGAGACCGGGACTAGTTACGACGAGCAGTACTTC. Residues: CASSETGTSYDEQYF. The chain is built from TRBV10-1 and TRBJ2-7, with 8 nucleotides matching TRBD2. The CDR3 totals 15 residues. The V and J ends lost 2 bases and 5 bases, in that order; junction bases with no gene match: 8. Germline V gene data show CDR1 as WNHNN and CDR2 as SYGVQD (reference sequence).